This T cell receptor (beta chain) comes out of a study of vaccination and CD4 T cells after COVID-19. The germline V gene encodes CDR1 MNHNS and CDR2 SASEGT. The CDR3 is made up of 18 amino acids. The J segment lost 4 bases and the V segment lost 3 bases, leaving 15 bases of the junction unmatched. Treatment given: approximately nine-day PBMC culture with coronavirus spike peptide pools or control peptides (ViraFEST assay). Cultured CD4+ T-cell DNA underwent Oncomine TCR Beta short-read sequencing. A single record per CDR3 protein comes from TCRdb applying MiXCR to the PCR reads. The sample holds 7,500 to 9,500 distinct CDR3 sequences, around 64% seen once. Comments on this clonotype: The target antigen is unknown.

V gene TRBV6-1 combines with J gene TRBJ2-5; 9 bases match TRBD2. The material sequenced was CD4+ T cells from blood, cultured in vitro. This sequence originates from a human donor who had recovered from COVID-19. The DNA for the CDR3 is TGTGCCAGCAGTGACTCCCCGGACGTTGTAGCGGGAGTAGAGACCCAGTACTTC. Its translation is CASSDSPDVVAGVETQYF.